This entry is about one T cell receptor (beta chain). The data were obtained in a study of regulatory T cells in long-lasting Graves disease. In the study overall: Recently diagnosed Graves' patients had received antithyroid drugs for under 3 months.

This CDR3 contains 16 residues. Germline CDR1 reads SGHDT; CDR2 reads YYEEEE. V shed 0 bases and J 5 bases; nucleotides not matched to a gene: 8. Arm-PCR of CDR3 regions and iRepertoire HTBI primers were the basis on which TCR beta libraries were built. TCRdb analysed the multiplex PCR reads with MiXCR anew, one entry per CDR3 protein. Of approximately 470,000 distinct CDR3 sequences in the sample, 16% are singletons; the top ten hold 9.5% to 15%. As for time point: newly diagnosed GD, antithyroid drugs for less than 3 months. Isolated PBMC RNA provided the starting material for the TCR library. These data are also associated with another study on T cells in Graves' hyperthyroidism and ophthalmopathy. As reported in that work: A patient was excluded if there was uncontrolled infection, other autoimmune disease, pregnancy or lactation. First-round RT-PCR targeting the TCR CDR3 was performed with the HTBI primer set.

The origin of this receptor is a man aged 35 to 55 with Graves disease. Source: peripheral blood mononuclear cells (PBMCs), taken at new diagnosis, from a patient treated with antithyroid drugs. The chain uses TRBV5-6 and TRBJ2-3, with 8 bases identical to TRBD1. CDR3 region: CASSLAARGLRDTQYF. In nucleotides, the CDR3 is TGTGCCAGCAGCTTGGCCGCCAGGGGGCTTAGAGATACGCAGTATTTT.